A single sample gave rise to the 9 T cell receptor beta chains below, sequenced in a study of blood T cell repertoires in COVID-19. Assay: immunoSEQ multiplex PCR; the TCRdb copy retains only in-frame clones and omits some. This sample has approximately 360,000 clones, with around 87% found just once. Material: PBMCs or T cells enriched from blood (not recorded which). These receptor sequences come from a man aged 35 to 55 in a cohort exposed to, infected with or recovered from COVID-19 (not recorded which).

J is TRBJ1-6 and V is TRBV6-5; no clear D gene. Germline-derived CDR1 and CDR2 are MNHEY and SVGAGI. Trimming shortened V by 2 bases and J by 7 bases, and 3 bases separated the two germline ends. The CDR3 covers 12 residues. CDR3: CASSYQNSPLHF. CDR3 coding DNA: TGTGCCAGCAGTTACCAGAATTCACCCCTCCACTTT.

This CDR3 reads CSVTVYNEQFF. The CDR3 coding sequence is TGCAGTGTAACGGTATACAATGAGCAGTTCTTC. The chain links TRBV20-1 to TRBJ2-1; no clear D gene. V was cut by 7 bases and J by 4 bases, with 8 bases left in between. Germline CDR1 DFQATT, CDR2 SNEGSKA (reference sequence). The CDR3 sequence is 11 residues long.

The CDR3 DNA is TGCGCCAGCAGCCGAGGAGGTCTAGCGGGAGGTTCCAATGAGCAGTTCTTC. Protein product: CASSRGGLAGGSNEQFF. The rearrangement uses TRBV10-1 and TRBJ2-1, with 11 bases that match TRBD2. CDR3 length equals 17 residues. CDR1 is WNHNN, CDR2 SYGVQD, per germline (reference sequence). V was clipped by 6 bases and J by 6 bases; unmatched bases: 13.

The rearrangement uses TRBV7-9 and TRBJ2-1; no firm D call. The CDR3 extends over 13 amino acids. V was trimmed by 5 bases and J by 5 bases, leaving 10 bases between them. The V gene's germline CDR1 is SEHNR and CDR2 FQNEAQ (reference sequence). The CDR3: CASSALPNNEQFF. DNA for the CDR3: TGTGCCAGCAGCGCCCTTCCTAACAATGAGCAGTTCTTC.

The chain is built from TRBV9 and TRBJ1-1, with 7 nucleotides matching TRBD1. V lost 3 bases to trimming and J lost 5 bases; unmatched junction nucleotides: 10. Germline CDR1 SGDLS, CDR2 YYNGEE. The CDR3 consists of 15 residues. The CDR3: CASSAGLGGFTEAFF. The CDR3 nucleotides are TGTGCCAGCAGCGCAGGTCTAGGGGGCTTTACTGAAGCTTTCTTT.

The chain combines TRBV28 with TRBJ2-7; D perhaps matches TRBD2 (5 bases). Per germline, CDR1 MDHEN and CDR2 SYDVKM. V shed 8 bases and J shed 0 bases, with 11 bases lying between them. The CDR3 loop spans 13 amino acids. In DNA form, the CDR3 reads TGTGCCAGCCGCGGAGGTTACTCCTACGAGCAGTACTTC. Its protein is CASRGGYSYEQYF. The variable domain in full, with the rest retrieved from reference TRBV28 and TRBJ2-7, is DVKVTQSSRYLVKRTGEKVFLECVQDMDHENMFWYRQDPGLGLRLIYFSYDVKMKEKGDIPEGYSVSREKKERFSLILESASTNQTSMYLCASRGGYSYEQYFGPGTRLTVT.

The chain combines TRBV28 with TRBJ1-6; 7 nucleotides agree with TRBD1. The CDR3 is 17 residues long. V shed 7 bases, J shed 0 bases, and the junction held 9 bases outside the gene matches. Germline values: CDR1 MDHEN, CDR2 SYDVKM. DNA of the CDR3: TGTGCCAGCAACATCGACAGGGCGAGCTCCTATAATTCACCCCTCCACTTT. Its translation: CASNIDRASSYNSPLHF.

The chain uses TRBV30 and TRBJ1-5, with a weak D call TRBD1 (6 bases). CDR3 size: 14 residues. Trimming took 5 bases from V and 6 from J, leaving 17 bases between them. From germline, CDR1 is GTSNPN and CDR2 SVGIG (reference sequence). CDR3 nucleotides: TGTGCCTGGGATAGGGGGGGGAGCGGTCAGCCCCAGCATTTT. As protein: CAWDRGGSGQPQHF. Drawing the rest from reference TRBV30 and TRBJ1-5, the complete variable domain is SQTIHQWPATLVQPVGSPLSLECTVEGTSNPNLYWYRQAAGRGLQLLFYSVGIGQISSEVPQNLSASRPQDRQFILSSKKLLLSDSGFYLCAWDRGGSGQPQHFGDGTRLSIL.

In this sample, this clone turned up a few times. The gene calls are TRBV2 and TRBJ2-4; D is uncertain. Germline loops: CDR1 SNHLY, CDR2 FYNNEI. Trimming removed 2 bases from V and 0 bases from J, with 17 bases in between. The CDR3 extends over 18 amino acids. The CDR3 coding sequence is TGTGCCAGCAGTGAATTACTGGGTCAGGCTCTAGCCAAAAACATTCAGTACTTC. Its translation is CASSELLGQALAKNIQYF.